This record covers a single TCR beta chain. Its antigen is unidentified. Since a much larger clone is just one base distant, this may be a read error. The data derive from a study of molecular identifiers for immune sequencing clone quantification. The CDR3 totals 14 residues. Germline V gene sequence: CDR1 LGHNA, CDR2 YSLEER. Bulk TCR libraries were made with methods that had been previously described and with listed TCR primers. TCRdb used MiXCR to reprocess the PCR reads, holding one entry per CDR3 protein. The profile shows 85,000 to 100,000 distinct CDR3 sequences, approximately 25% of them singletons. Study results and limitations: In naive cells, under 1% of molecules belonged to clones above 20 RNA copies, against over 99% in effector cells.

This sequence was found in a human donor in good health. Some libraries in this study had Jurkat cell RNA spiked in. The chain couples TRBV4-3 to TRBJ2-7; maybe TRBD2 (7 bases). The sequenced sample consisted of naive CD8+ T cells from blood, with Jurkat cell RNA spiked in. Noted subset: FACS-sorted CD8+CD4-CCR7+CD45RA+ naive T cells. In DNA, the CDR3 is TGCGCCAGCAGCCAAGAGAGGGGGGGCTACGAGCAGTGCTTC. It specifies CASSQERGGYEQCF.